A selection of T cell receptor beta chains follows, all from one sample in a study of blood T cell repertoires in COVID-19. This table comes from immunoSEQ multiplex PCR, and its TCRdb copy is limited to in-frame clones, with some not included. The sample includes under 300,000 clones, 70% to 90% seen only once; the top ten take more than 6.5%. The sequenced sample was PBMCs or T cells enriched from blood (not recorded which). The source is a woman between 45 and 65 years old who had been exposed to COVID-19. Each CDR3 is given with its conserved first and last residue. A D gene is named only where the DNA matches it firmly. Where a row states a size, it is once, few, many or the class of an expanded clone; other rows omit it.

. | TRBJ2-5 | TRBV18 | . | CASSPRGLETQYF | TGTGCCAGCTCACCACGAGGGCTGGAGACCCAGTACTTC
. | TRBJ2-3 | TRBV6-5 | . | CASSYKRTDSTDTQYF | TGTGCCAGCAGTTACAAAAGGACAGATAGCACAGATACGCAGTATTTT
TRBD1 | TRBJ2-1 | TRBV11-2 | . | CASSLGGQGMWNEQFF | TGTGCCAGCAGCTTAGGTGGACAGGGGATGTGGAATGAGCAGTTCTTC
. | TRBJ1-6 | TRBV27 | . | CASSFRERETLHF | TGTGCCAGCAGTTTCAGAGAACGGGAGACCCTCCACTTT
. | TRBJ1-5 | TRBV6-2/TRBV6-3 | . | CASSQEGYRRPQHF | TGTGCCAGCAGTCAAGAGGGTTACCGGCGGCCCCAGCATTTT
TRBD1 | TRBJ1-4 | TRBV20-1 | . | CSASPGQGEGATNEKLFF | TGCAGTGCTAGTCCCGGACAGGGCGAGGGGGCAACTAATGAAAAACTGTTTTTT
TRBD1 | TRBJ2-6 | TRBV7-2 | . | CASSQRVPGQGNHVLTF | TGTGCCAGCAGCCAAAGGGTGCCGGGACAGGGTAATCACGTCCTGACTTTC
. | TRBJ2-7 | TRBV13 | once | CASSLADNPYEQYF | TGTGCCAGCAGCTTAGCAGACAACCCTTACGAGCAGTACTTC
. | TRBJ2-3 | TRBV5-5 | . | CASSLAESHTDTQYF | TGTGCCAGCAGCTTAGCGGAGTCGCACACAGATACGCAGTATTTT
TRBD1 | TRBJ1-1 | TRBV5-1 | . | CASNRDRSTEAFF | TGCGCCAGCAATCGGGACAGATCCACTGAAGCTTTCTTT
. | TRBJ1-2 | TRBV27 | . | CASADGQAVDLYGYTF | TGTGCCAGCGCCGACGGACAAGCCGTAGACCTCTATGGCTACACCTTC
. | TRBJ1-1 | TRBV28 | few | CASSSYRAEAFF | TGTGCCAGCAGTTCCTACAGGGCTGAAGCTTTCTTT
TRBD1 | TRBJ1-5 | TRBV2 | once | CASSDRTGPPSSPQHF | TGTGCCAGCAGTGACCGGACAGGGCCCCCCTCTTCGCCCCAGCATTTT
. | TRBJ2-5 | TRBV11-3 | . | CASSPGQGTEETQYF | TGTGCCAGCAGCCCAGGCCAGGGTACAGAAGAGACCCAGTACTTC
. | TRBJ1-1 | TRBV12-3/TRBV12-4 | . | CASSATTAAAFF | TGTGCCAGCAGTGCAACGACAGCCGCGGCTTTCTTT
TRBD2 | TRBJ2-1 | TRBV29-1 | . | CSVELLAGALGNEQFF | TGCAGCGTTGAGTTACTAGCGGGGGCCTTGGGCAATGAGCAGTTCTTC
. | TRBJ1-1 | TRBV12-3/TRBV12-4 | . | CASSLGGREAFF | TGTGCCAGCAGTTTAGGAGGGCGTGAAGCTTTCTTT
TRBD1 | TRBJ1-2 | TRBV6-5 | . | CASSYLTGGNYGYTF | TGTGCCAGCAGTTACTTGACAGGGGGGAACTATGGCTACACCTTC
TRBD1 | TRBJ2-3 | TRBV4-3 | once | CASSQAQGAGDTQYF | TGCGCCAGCAGCCAAGCCCAGGGGGCGGGAGATACGCAGTATTTT
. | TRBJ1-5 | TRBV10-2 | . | CASSESKGGEQPQHF | TGCGCCAGCAGTGAGTCGAAGGGGGGGGAGCAGCCCCAGCATTTT
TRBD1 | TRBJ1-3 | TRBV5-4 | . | CASSWAQGEAGNTIYF | TGTGCCAGCAGCTGGGCCCAGGGGGAGGCTGGAAACACCATATATTTT
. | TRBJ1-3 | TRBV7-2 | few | CASSLGSQASGNTIYF | TGTGCCAGCAGCTTAGGTTCCCAGGCCTCTGGAAACACCATATATTTT
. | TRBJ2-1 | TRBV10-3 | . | CAISERGPSNEQFF | TGTGCCATCAGTGAGAGGGGCCCCTCCAATGAGCAGTTCTTC
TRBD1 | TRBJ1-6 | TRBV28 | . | CASSRDRPNNSPLHF | TGTGCCAGCAGCCGGGACAGGCCTAATAATTCACCCCTCCACTTT
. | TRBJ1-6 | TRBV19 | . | CASAEGANSPLHF | TGTGCCAGTGCCGAAGGAGCCAATTCACCCCTCCACTTT
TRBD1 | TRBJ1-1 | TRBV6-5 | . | CASSTGTGKKAFF | TGTGCCAGCAGTACGGGGACAGGGAAGAAAGCTTTCTTT